Listed here are 13 T cell receptor beta chains from one sample, sequenced in a study of OX40 agonist ivuxolimab in advanced cancers. Sequencing was performed with immunoSEQ multiplex PCR; in TCRdb, only in-frame clones are kept and a portion is missing. The sample comprises 70,000 to 85,000 clones, approximately 86% of which are singletons, and about 1.3% rests with the top ten. The sequenced sample was CD4+ or CD8+ T cells sorted from blood, obtained in a trial of the OX40 agonist ivuxolimab. Receptors originate from an adult with an advanced solid tumor such as melanoma, head and neck, liver or kidney cancer.

The chain uses TRBV2 and TRBJ2-7; D could derive from TRBD1 or TRBD2 (5 bases each). The CDR3 runs to 12 residues. CDR1 and CDR2 from the germline V gene are SNHLY and FYNNEI. The germline V and J ends were trimmed by 5 bases and 3 bases, with 8 bases remaining between them. CDR3 residues: CASSRDGYEQYF. CDR3 bases: TGTGCCAGCAGTCGGGACGGCTACGAGCAGTACTTC.

This chain uses TRBV6-6 with TRBJ1-5; 8 bases line up with TRBD1. V lost 6 bases to trimming and J lost 3 bases; unmatched junction nucleotides: 7. There are 15 residues in the CDR3. The germline gives CDR1 MNHNY, CDR2 SVGAGI (reference sequence). This CDR3 is CASSAQTGVNQPQHF. The CDR3 DNA is TGTGCCAGCAGCGCACAGACAGGGGTCAATCAGCCCCAGCATTTT.

J is TRBJ2-3 and V is TRBV2; 8 bases agree with TRBD1. The V gene's germline CDR1 is SNHLY and CDR2 FYNNEI. The CDR3 spans 15 residues. With V trimmed by 6 bases and J by 1 base, 6 bases remained unmatched. CDR3 amino acids: CASRADRVGTDTQYF. CDR3 bases: TGTGCCAGCAGAGCGGACAGGGTGGGCACAGATACGCAGTATTTT.

This clone has more than one count but fewer than ten. The chain combines TRBV5-6 with TRBJ1-2, with 12 bases that match TRBD1. J was trimmed by 7 bases and V by 4 bases; bases with no gene match: 8. CDR3 length: 15 residues. Germline V gene data show CDR1 as SGHDT and CDR2 as YYEEEE. CDR3 residues: CASSGRDRGRGGYTF. The CDR3 region has the DNA TGTGCCAGCAGCGGCCGGGACAGGGGGCGAGGTGGCTACACCTTC.

The chain links TRBV27 to TRBJ2-6; unclear D gene. V shed 7 bases and J shed 4 bases, with 8 bases lying between them. The germline gives CDR1 MNHEY, CDR2 SMNVEV (reference sequence). The CDR3 has 13 amino acids. In DNA, the CDR3 is TGTGCCAGCATGCTCCTCGGGGCCAACGTCCTGACTTTC. Translating it yields CASMLLGANVLTF.

V usage is TRBV6-6 and J usage is TRBJ2-7, with D possibly called TRBD1 or TRBD2 (5 bases each). Trimming removed 6 bases at V and 4 bases at J, with 13 bases between. The germline V gene has CDR1 MNHNY and CDR2 SVGAGI (reference sequence). The CDR3 totals 13 residues. Here the CDR3 reads CASRRGVGYEQYF. DNA for the CDR3: TGTGCCAGCAGGAGAGGGGTTGGGTACGAGCAGTACTTC.

The chain couples TRBV9 to TRBJ2-5, with D perhaps being TRBD1 or TRBD2 (6 bases each). The CDR3 totals 14 residues. Trimming took off 0 bases at V and 5 bases at J, with 11 bases between the two ends. Germline CDR1 is SGDLS and CDR2 is YYNGEE. The CDR3 DNA is TGTGCCAGCAGCGTAGGAGGGGGGAGGGAGACCCAGTACTTC. It yields the protein CASSVGGGRETQYF.

The chain links TRBV6-1 to TRBJ2-7, with TRBD1 matching over 9 bases. This CDR3 contains 14 residues. The J segment lost 9 bases and the V segment lost 8 bases, leaving 14 bases of the junction unmatched. CDR1 MNHNS and CDR2 SASEGT come from the germline V gene. CDR3 residues: CASYVRGTGMVQYF. CDR3 coding DNA: TGTGCCAGCTACGTCCGTGGGACAGGGATGGTGCAGTACTTC.

This clone was detected once. The chain combines TRBV18 with TRBJ2-1; the match to TRBD1 covers 9 bases. The length of the CDR3 is 17 residues. Germline V gene lookup returns CDR1 KGHSH and CDR2 LQKENI. Trimming removed 4 bases from V and 2 bases from J; junction bases left unmatched: 9. CDR3 nucleotide sequence: TGTGCCAGCTCACTTTCATTGGACAGGGGCACCTACAATGAGCAGTTCTTC. Its translation is CASSLSLDRGTYNEQFF.

V is TRBV19 and J is TRBJ1-1; D perhaps matches TRBD1 (5 bases). V was shortened by 4 bases and J by 9 bases, with 15 bases between the two germline ends. The germline gives CDR1 LNHDA, CDR2 SQIVND (reference sequence). This CDR3 has 13 residues. In DNA form, the CDR3 reads TGTGCCAGTAGTAGAGCGGGGCTGGTAAAAGCTTTCTTT. Its translation is CASSRAGLVKAFF.

V and J are TRBV25-1 and TRBJ1-1; D is undetermined. Per the germline V gene, CDR1 is MGHDK and CDR2 is SYGVNS. The CDR3 extends over 15 amino acids. Trimming left V 3 bases short and J 2 bases short, with 13 bases between. The CDR3 nucleotides read TGTGCCAGCAGTGATGACACCTCCCTTAACACTGAAGCTTTCTTT. Translation: CASSDDTSLNTEAFF.

This clone was counted once. The gene calls are TRBV5-8 and TRBJ1-4; 9 nucleotides line up with TRBD1. CDR1 is SGHTS, CDR2 YDEGEE, per germline. V lost 2 bases to trimming and J lost 7 bases; unmatched junction nucleotides: 9. CDR3 length: 16 amino acids. Here the CDR3 reads CASSLGQGLGGEKLFF. In DNA, the CDR3 is TGTGCCAGCAGCTTAGGACAGGGGCTCGGGGGTGAAAAACTGTTTTTT.

Comment on this clone: The same CDR3 can be traced to other DNA sequences in this sample. The rearrangement links TRBV6-1 to TRBJ1-1, with D possibly matching TRBD1 (6 bases). This CDR3 has 12 residues. Germline CDR1 reads MNHNS; CDR2 reads SASEGT. Deletions cut 2 bases from V and 5 bases from J, with 6 bases between. The CDR3 sequence: CASSERGTEAFF. DNA for the CDR3: TGTGCCAGCAGTGAAAGGGGGACTGAAGCTTTCTTT.